The TCR beta chain described here comes from a study of beta chain features in type 1 diabetes (dated by TCRdb to 2016 to 2018). With regard to the full study: Mean age, gender distribution, total cell number and subset yield were not different between patients and healthy donors. Across all samples, around 100 million sorted cells were examined, and cell number per subset correlated strongly with RNA yield. In the study, TCRB repertoires of sorted circulating CD4+ T cell subsets from recently diagnosed type 1 diabetes patients were compared with those of matched healthy donors. Whereas all 30 or so donors provided naive and central memory subsets, regulatory and stem cell-like memory subsets were isolated from just 8 patients and roughly 8 healthy donors. General study outcomes and caveats: Naive, central memory and regulatory TCRB repertoires appeared to be more similar among patients than among healthy donors. At VDJ recombination sites, patients with type 1 diabetes made fewer insertions and deleted more nucleotides, a pattern implying thymic rearrangement abnormalities. Because cDNA was sequenced instead of genomic DNA, activated cells with high expression could be over-represented, although the groups did not differ in activation or CD3 levels. Only small numbers of individuals were included in the HLA sub-analyses, which left unresolved whether HLA type had any influence on TCRB rearrangement. PCR might favor shorter templates, but patient and control samples were amplified and corrected together, so any skew would affect both groups equally. Type 1 diabetes patients showed a moderate but significant shortening of TCRB CDR3 length in all four CD4+ subsets.

Regarding this clone: What this receptor recognizes is not known. It has no much larger one-base neighbor in the sample; base qualities were not kept.

From each donor, a single peripheral blood sample of around 0.12 L on average was drawn into heparinised tubes. A BD FACSAria II was used to sort naive, central memory, regulatory and stem cell-like memory CD4+ T cells with a panel that included CD45RO, CCR7, CD25, CD127, CD95 and CD27. All sorted populations exceeded 95% purity. PBMCs were isolated immediately by Lymphoprep density gradient centrifugation and stained directly without culture. To minimize batch effects, samples were stained and sorted in pairs, one healthy donor with one patient per experiment. The entire isolated RNA was reverse transcribed using the High Capacity cDNA Reverse Transcription Kit, and thus expressed TCRB transcripts were sequenced. Deep immunoSEQ sequencing was performed on naive, central memory and regulatory T cell samples, with an average of around 3.4 million total reads per sample. Sorted cells were lysed in RLT buffer and RNA was extracted with DNase-treated RNeasy Micro or Mini kits, depending on cell number. Each cell subset was processed separately to prevent cross-contamination, with patient and healthy donor samples processed together. The immunoSEQ multiplex PCR was used to amplify TCRB sequences from cDNA, yielding 87-bp fragments that span the CDR3 region. Sequencing of the amplicons was performed on the Illumina HiSeq platform. In the original analysis: PCR bias was corrected computationally using synthetic template baselines, and reads within Hamming distance 2 were collapsed, with unmergeable singletons discarded. Reads were aligned to IMGT to assign V, D and J genes, CDR3 length, and insertions or deletions at six rearrangement sites. Clonotype counts were normalized to sorted cell number within each subset before computing true diversity and Gini coefficients with the tcR R package. The overlap coefficient, calculated on TCRB nucleotide sequences, was used to measure repertoire sharing. Not all clones reach the TCRdb copy of this immuneACCESS table, which keeps in-frame sequences only. Checked studies attribute under half of the gap to unresolved V genes and leave the rest unexplained. V and J calls and clone size are given by that table; D and trimming were obtained from the DNA. Present in this sample are roughly 150,000 clones, about 9% of which were seen just once. Around 0.5% of the sample is held by the ten biggest clonotypes.

Sequencing was done on a sample of central memory CD4+ T cells from blood. The origin of this receptor is a woman younger than 35 with type 1 diabetes.

CDR3 sequence: CAISESTRGSANTGELFF. The nucleotide sequence reads as follows: TGTGCCATCAGTGAGTCGACGCGGGGATCGGCAAACACCGGGGAGCTGTTTTTT. The chain couples TRBV10-3 to TRBJ2-2; TRBD2 might be the D gene, on 6 matching bases. The germline V gene supplies CDR1 ENHRY and CDR2 SYGVKD. Inclusive of the bounding cysteine and phenylalanine, the CDR3 is 18 residues long. Only CDR3 DNA is held: 54 bases, read in frame from base 1. Trimming costs V 0 bases and J 2 bases, and their ends lie 16 bases apart.